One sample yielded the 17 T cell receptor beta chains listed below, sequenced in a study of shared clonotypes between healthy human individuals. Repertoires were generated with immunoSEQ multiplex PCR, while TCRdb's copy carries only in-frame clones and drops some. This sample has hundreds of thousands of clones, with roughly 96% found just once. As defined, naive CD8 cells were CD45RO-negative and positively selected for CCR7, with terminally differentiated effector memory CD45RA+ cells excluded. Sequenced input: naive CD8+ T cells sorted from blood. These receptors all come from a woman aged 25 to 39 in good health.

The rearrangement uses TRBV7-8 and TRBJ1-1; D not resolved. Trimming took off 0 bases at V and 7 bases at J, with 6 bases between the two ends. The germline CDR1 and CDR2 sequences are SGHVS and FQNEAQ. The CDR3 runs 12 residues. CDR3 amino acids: CASSLAGREAFF. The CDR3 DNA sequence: TGTGCCAGCAGCTTAGCGGGCCGTGAAGCTTTCTTT. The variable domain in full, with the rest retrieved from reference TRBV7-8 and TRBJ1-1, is GAGVSQSPRYKVAKRGQDVALRCDPISGHVSLFWYQQALGQGPEFLTYFQNEAQLDKSGLPSDRFFAERPEGSVSTLKIQRTQQEDSAVYLCASSLAGREAFFGQGTRLTVV.

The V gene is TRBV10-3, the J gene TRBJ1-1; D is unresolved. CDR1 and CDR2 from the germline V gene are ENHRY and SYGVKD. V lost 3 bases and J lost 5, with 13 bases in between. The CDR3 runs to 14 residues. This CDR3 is CAISDVEARTEAFF. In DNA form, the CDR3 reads TGTGCCATCAGTGATGTCGAAGCAAGGACTGAAGCTTTCTTT.

This CDR3 reads CASSLVGVREQYF. CDR3 DNA sequence: TGTGCCAGCAGCTTAGTGGGTGTAAGGGAGCAGTACTTC. The chain employs TRBV11-2 and TRBJ2-7; D is ambiguous. The V and J ends lost 1 base and 7 bases respectively, with 11 bases between them. Germline CDR1 is SGHAT and CDR2 is FQNNGV. The CDR3 is 13 amino acids.

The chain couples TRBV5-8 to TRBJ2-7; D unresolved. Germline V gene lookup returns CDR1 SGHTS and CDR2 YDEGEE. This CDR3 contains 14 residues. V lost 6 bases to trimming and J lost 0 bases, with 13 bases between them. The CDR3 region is CASNTTAISYEQYF. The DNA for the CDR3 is TGTGCCAGCAACACCACGGCTATCTCCTACGAGCAGTACTTC.

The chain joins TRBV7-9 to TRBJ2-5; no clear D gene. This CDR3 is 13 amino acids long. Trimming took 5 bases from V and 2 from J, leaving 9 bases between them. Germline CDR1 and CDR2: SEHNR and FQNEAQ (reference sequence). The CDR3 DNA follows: TGTGCCAGCAGCCCCGCAAATCAAGAGACCCAGTACTTC. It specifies CASSPANQETQYF. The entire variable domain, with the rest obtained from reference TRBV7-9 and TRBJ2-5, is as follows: DTGVSQNPRHKITKRGQNVTFRCDPISEHNRLYWYRQTLGQGPEFLTYFQNEAQLEKSRLLSDRFSAERPKGSFSTLEIQRTEQGDSAMYLCASSPANQETQYFGPGTRLLVL.

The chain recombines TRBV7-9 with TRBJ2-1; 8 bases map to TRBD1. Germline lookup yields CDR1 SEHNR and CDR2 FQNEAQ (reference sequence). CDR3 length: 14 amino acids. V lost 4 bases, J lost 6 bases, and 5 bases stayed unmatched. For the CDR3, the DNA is TGTGCCAGCAGCTCGGACAGGGCAGGCAATGAGCAGTTCTTC. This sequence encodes CASSSDRAGNEQFF. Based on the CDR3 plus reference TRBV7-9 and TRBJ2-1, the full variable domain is DTGVSQNPRHKITKRGQNVTFRCDPISEHNRLYWYRQTLGQGPEFLTYFQNEAQLEKSRLLSDRFSAERPKGSFSTLEIQRTEQGDSAMYLCASSSDRAGNEQFFGPGTRLTVL.

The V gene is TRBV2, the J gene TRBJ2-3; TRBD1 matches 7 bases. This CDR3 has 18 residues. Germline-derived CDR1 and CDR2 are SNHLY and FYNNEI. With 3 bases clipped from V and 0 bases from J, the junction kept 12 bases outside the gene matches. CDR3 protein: CASSDQYPGGRSTDTQYF. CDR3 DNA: TGTGCCAGCAGTGATCAGTATCCAGGGGGACGTAGCACAGATACGCAGTATTTT. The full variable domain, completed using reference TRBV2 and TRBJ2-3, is EPEVTQTPSHQVTQMGQEVILRCVPISNHLYFYWYRQILGQKVEFLVSFYNNEISEKSEIFDDQFSVERPDGSNFTLKIRSTKLEDSAMYFCASSDQYPGGRSTDTQYFGPGTRLTVL.

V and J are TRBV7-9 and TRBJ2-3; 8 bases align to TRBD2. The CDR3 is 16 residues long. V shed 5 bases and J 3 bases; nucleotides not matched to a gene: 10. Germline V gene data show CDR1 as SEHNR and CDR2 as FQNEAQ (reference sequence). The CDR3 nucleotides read TGTGCCAGCAGCCCTTCGGGAGGGGCAGGAACAGATACGCAGTATTTT. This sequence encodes CASSPSGGAGTDTQYF.

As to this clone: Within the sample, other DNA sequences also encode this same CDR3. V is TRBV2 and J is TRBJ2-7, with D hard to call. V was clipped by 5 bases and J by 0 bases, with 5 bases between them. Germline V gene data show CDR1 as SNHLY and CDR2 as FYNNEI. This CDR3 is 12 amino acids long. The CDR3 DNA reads TGTGCCAGCAGTAGGGACTCCTACGAGCAGTACTTC. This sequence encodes CASSRDSYEQYF.

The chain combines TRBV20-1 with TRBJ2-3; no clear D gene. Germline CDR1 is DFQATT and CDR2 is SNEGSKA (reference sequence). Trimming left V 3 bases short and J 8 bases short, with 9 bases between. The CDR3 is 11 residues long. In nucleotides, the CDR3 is TGCAGTGCTAGGGGCTCGGGTACGCAGTATTTT. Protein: CSARGSGTQYF.

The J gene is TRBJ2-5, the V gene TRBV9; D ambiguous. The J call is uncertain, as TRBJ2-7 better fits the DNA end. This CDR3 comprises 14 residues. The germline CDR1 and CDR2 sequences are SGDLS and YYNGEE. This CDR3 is CASSVGLGSYEQYF. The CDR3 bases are TGTGCCAGCAGCGTAGGTCTGGGCTCCTACGAGCAGTACTTC.

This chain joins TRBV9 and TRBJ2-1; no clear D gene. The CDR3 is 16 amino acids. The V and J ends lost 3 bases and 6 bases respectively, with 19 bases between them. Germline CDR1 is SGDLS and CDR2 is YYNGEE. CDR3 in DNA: TGTGCCAGCAGCGACGACCTTCTAACGTCGAGCAATGAGCAGTTCTTC. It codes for CASSDDLLTSSNEQFF. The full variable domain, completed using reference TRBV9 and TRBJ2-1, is DSGVTQTPKHLITATGQRVTLRCSPRSGDLSVYWYQQSLDQGLQFLIQYYNGEERAKGNILERFSAQQFPDLHSELNLSSLELGDSALYFCASSDDLLTSSNEQFFGPGTRLTVL.

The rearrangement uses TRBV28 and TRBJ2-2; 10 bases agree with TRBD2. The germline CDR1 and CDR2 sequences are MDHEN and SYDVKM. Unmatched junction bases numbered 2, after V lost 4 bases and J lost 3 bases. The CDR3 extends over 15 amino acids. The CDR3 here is CASSSLAGYTGELFF. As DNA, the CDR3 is TGTGCCAGCAGTTCACTAGCGGGATACACCGGGGAGCTGTTTTTT.

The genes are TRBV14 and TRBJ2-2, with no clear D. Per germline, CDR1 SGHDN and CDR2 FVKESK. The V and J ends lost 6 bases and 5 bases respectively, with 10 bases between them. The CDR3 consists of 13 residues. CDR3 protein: CASRRSGTGELFF. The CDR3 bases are TGTGCCAGCAGGAGATCTGGGACCGGGGAGCTGTTTTTT.

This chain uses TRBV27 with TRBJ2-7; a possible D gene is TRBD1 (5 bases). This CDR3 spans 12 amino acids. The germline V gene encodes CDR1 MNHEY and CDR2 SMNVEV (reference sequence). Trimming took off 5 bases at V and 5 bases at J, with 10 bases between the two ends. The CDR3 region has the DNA TGTGCCAGCAGTACAGGAGTAAACGAGCAGTACTTC. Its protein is CASSTGVNEQYF.

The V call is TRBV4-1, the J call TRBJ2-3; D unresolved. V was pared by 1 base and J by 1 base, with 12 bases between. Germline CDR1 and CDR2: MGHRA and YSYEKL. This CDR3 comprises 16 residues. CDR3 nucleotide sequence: TGCGCCAGCAGCCAAGCGGTAGTAATGGGCACAGATACGCAGTATTTT. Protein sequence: CASSQAVVMGTDTQYF.

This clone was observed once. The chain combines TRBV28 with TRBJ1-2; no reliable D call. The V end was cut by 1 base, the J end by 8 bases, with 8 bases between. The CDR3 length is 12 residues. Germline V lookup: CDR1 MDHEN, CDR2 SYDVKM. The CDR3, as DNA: TGTGCCAGCAGTTTATCGGAAGAGGGCTACACCTTC. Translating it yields CASSLSEEGYTF.